Each of the 27 T cell receptor beta chains below was sequenced from the same sample in a study of monozygotic twins with inflammatory bowel disease. TCRdb reworked the 5' RACE reads into one entry per CDR3 protein, no DNA. This table holds 350,000 to 500,000 distinct CDR3 sequences. Sequencing input: blood. All receptors derive from a human donor with ulcerative colitis or Crohn's disease, or a healthy co-twin of an affected twin (not recorded which).

The chain recombines TRBV19 with TRBJ1-2; there is no DNA to check the TCRdb D call of TRBD1. The CDR3 has 15 residues. Germline assignment: CDR1 LNHDA and CDR2 SQIVND (reference sequence). The CDR3 protein is CASSPRTGPYYGYTF.

The chain carries TRBV11-2 and TRBJ2-1; TCRdb picks TRBD1, but there is no DNA to check that call. CDR3 length equals 15 residues. Germline-derived CDR1 and CDR2 are SGHAT and FQNNGV. CDR3 sequence: CASSVRPRGVNEQFF. The whole variable domain, filled in from reference TRBV11-2 and TRBJ2-1, reads EAGVAQSPRYKIIEKRQSVAFWCNPISGHATLYWYQQILGQGPKLLIQFQNNGVVDDSQLPKDRFSAERLKGVDSTLKIQPAKLEDSAVYLCASSVRPRGVNEQFFGPGTRLTVL.

The J gene is TRBJ1-5, the V gene TRBV5-1; TCRdb's assignment of TRBD1 cannot be checked, as there is no DNA. Looked up from germline, CDR1 is SGHRS and CDR2 is YFSETQ. The length of the CDR3 is 15 residues. The CDR3 is CASTRGRSENQPQHF.

CDR3 loop: CASSAWDSLNTEAFF. This chain links TRBV19 with TRBJ1-1; the TCRdb call, TRBD1, lacks DNA for checking. CDR3 length equals 15 residues. The germline CDR1 and CDR2 sequences are LNHDA and SQIVND (reference sequence).

The chain couples TRBV30 to TRBJ1-1; TCRdb lists TRBD1, though no DNA is available to test this call. The CDR3 spans 14 residues. CDR1 and CDR2 from the germline V gene are GTSNPN and SVGIG (reference sequence). CDR3 amino acids: CAWSMGQGNTEAFF. The entire variable domain, with the rest obtained from reference TRBV30 and TRBJ1-1, is as follows: SQTIHQWPATLVQPVGSPLSLECTVEGTSNPNLYWYRQAAGRGLQLLFYSVGIGQISSEVPQNLSASRPQDRQFILSSKKLLLSDSGFYLCAWSMGQGNTEAFFGQGTRLTVV.

The chain links TRBV19 to TRBJ2-2; TCRdb calls TRBD1, which cannot be checked without DNA. There are 16 residues in the CDR3. Germline CDR1 and CDR2: LNHDA and SQIVND (reference sequence). CDR3 sequence reads: CASSIRQAPNTGELFF.

This rearrangement joins TRBV10-3 to TRBJ2-7; TCRdb reports TRBD1, a call that lacks DNA to check it against. Germline lookup yields CDR1 ENHRY and CDR2 SYGVKD. The CDR3 sequence is 14 residues long. CDR3 sequence: CAISETGQKYEQYF.

The chain links TRBV29-1 to TRBJ2-1; TCRdb proposes TRBD1, but this gene call is untestable without DNA. This CDR3 spans 14 amino acids. CDR1 is SQVTM and CDR2 is ANQGSEA in the germline V gene. CDR3 residues: CSVVVGDAYNEQFF.

The chain is built from TRBV7-2 and TRBJ2-2; the TCRdb call, TRBD2, lacks DNA for checking. Germline V gene data show CDR1 as SGHTA and CDR2 as FQGNSA. The CDR3 runs to 17 residues. The CDR3 sequence: CASSLIAGAANTGELFF.

V gene TRBV20-1 combines with J gene TRBJ1-4. The germline gives CDR1 DFQATT, CDR2 SNEGSKA (reference sequence). This CDR3 region has 13 residues. CDR3 amino acids: CSAIIGSNEKLFF.

The chain's CDR3 is CVSSPRQLAYEQYF. This chain uses TRBV5-1 with TRBJ2-7; with no DNA, the TCRdb D assignment of TRBD1 cannot be verified. Per the germline V gene, CDR1 is SGHRS and CDR2 is YFSETQ. This CDR3 is built from 14 residues.

The gene calls are TRBV5-1 and TRBJ2-5. The CDR3 loop spans 14 amino acids. Germline V lookup: CDR1 SGHRS, CDR2 YFSETQ. CDR3 protein: CASSLVADQETQYF.

The V gene is TRBV21-1, the J gene TRBJ2-5; the TCRdb call, TRBD1, lacks DNA for checking. TRBV21-1 is an annotated pseudogene. The CDR3 contains 17 residues. CDR3 loop: CASSGRCSGTGEETQYF.

The chain links TRBV7-9 to TRBJ1-1; checking the TCRdb D call of TRBD1 is not possible without DNA. This CDR3 region has 15 residues. The germline V gene encodes CDR1 SEHNR and CDR2 FQNEAQ (reference sequence). CDR3 region: CASSLIAGGNTEAFF.

The V call is TRBV5-1, the J call TRBJ2-2; TCRdb selects TRBD2, and the lack of DNA leaves this call unchecked. The germline gives CDR1 SGHRS, CDR2 YFSETQ. CDR3 length: 16 residues. The CDR3 spells CASSRVAGAVDGELFF.

J is TRBJ2-2 and V is TRBV7-2; TCRdb gives TRBD1 as the D gene, but with no DNA this cannot be confirmed. CDR1 and CDR2 from the germline V gene are SGHTA and FQGNSA. CDR3 length equals 13 residues. The CDR3 loop reads CASSRAGRGELFF.

The gene calls are TRBV5-5 and TRBJ1-2. The CDR3 length is 13 residues. Germline values: CDR1 SGHKS, CDR2 YYEKEE (reference sequence). The CDR3 reads CASSLRVNYGYTF.

The chain employs TRBV12-3 or TRBV12-4 and TRBJ1-1; TCRdb outputs TRBD1, but without DNA this stays unchecked. This CDR3 is built from 13 residues. CDR3 sequence reads: CASRLRGNTEAFF.

CDR3 amino acids: CASSLETVNPEAFF. The chain recombines TRBV12-3 or TRBV12-4 with TRBJ1-1. The CDR3 covers 14 residues.

The chain's CDR3 is CASSDRPTGELFF. The genes are TRBV12-3 or TRBV12-4 and TRBJ2-2; the TCRdb call, TRBD1, lacks DNA for checking. This CDR3 has 13 amino acids.

This chain links TRBV7-8 with TRBJ2-7; the D gene TCRdb calls, TRBD1, cannot be checked with no DNA. Germline V gene sequence: CDR1 SGHVS, CDR2 FQNEAQ. CDR3 length equals 16 residues. CDR3 sequence reads: CASSLASGTGVSEQYF.

This chain joins TRBV30 and TRBJ2-7; with no DNA, the TCRdb D assignment of TRBD1 cannot be verified. This CDR3 contains 14 residues. The V gene's germline CDR1 is GTSNPN and CDR2 SVGIG (reference sequence). CDR3 region: CAWSVGTGGYEQYF.

The chain uses TRBV4-2 and TRBJ2-1; TCRdb designates TRBD2, a call that cannot be tested without DNA. The CDR3 has 16 amino acids. CDR1 and CDR2 (germline): LGHNA, YNFKEQ. CDR3 region: CASSQDSGGAYNEQFF.

The gene calls are TRBV28 and TRBJ2-3; TCRdb selects TRBD2, and the lack of DNA leaves this call unchecked. From germline, CDR1 is MDHEN and CDR2 SYDVKM. The CDR3 length is 14 residues. Here the CDR3 reads CASIRAGSTDTQYF.

The chain has TRBV7-2 and TRBJ2-5. The CDR3 sequence is 13 residues long. Germline values: CDR1 SGHTA, CDR2 FQGNSA. CDR3 loop: CASSSLSVETQYF.

The chain uses TRBV29-1 and TRBJ1-2; the TCRdb D gene call, TRBD1, has no DNA to confirm it. The length of the CDR3 is 12 residues. CDR1 SQVTM and CDR2 ANQGSEA come from the germline V gene. The CDR3 sequence: CSVALQGLGYTF.

The gene calls are TRBV7-9 and TRBJ1-1; the D call from TCRdb, TRBD1, cannot be confirmed without DNA. Germline V lookup: CDR1 SEHNR, CDR2 FQNEAQ (reference sequence). There are 14 residues in the CDR3. CDR3 sequence reads: CASRKDRTYTEAFF.